This TCR beta chain was captured by sequencing in a study of CD8 T cells in Susac syndrome. The length of the CDR3 is 13 residues. CDR1 is LGHDT, CDR2 YNNKEL, per germline (reference sequence). V gave up 4 bases and J gave up 6 bases, with 13 bases separating them. Random hexamers were used to reverse transcribe roughly 0.45 to 1 ug of RNA. TCRdb reanalysed the immunoSEQ multiplex PCR reads using MiXCR and keeps one entry per CDR3 protein. The table lists approximately 190,000 distinct CDR3 sequences, around nine tenths of them singletons, with over 0.075% in the top ten. The rearrangement links TRBV3-1 to TRBJ2-7; D is uncertain. The receptor was derived from a human donor with Susac syndrome. Sequenced material: CD4+ T cells from PBMCs. This chain's CDR3 is CASSPPYNSEQYF. The CDR3 coding sequence is TGTGCCAGCAGCCCGCCCTACAACTCCGAGCAGTACTTC.